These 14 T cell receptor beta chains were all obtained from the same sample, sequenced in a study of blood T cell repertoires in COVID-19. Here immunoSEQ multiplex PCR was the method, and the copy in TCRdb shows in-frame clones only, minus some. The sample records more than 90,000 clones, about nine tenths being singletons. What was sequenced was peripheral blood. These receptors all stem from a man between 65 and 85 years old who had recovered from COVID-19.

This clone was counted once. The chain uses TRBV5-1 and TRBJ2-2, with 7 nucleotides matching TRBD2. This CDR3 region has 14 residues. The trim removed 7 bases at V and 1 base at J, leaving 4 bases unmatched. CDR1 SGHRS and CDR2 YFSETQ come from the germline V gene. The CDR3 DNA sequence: TGCGCCAGCGGAACGGGGGGGAACACCGGGGAGCTGTTTTTT. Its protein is CASGTGGNTGELFF.

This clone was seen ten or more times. The CDR3 DNA is TGCGCCAGCCATCTTGGACAAGTGGCGGATGAGCAGTTCTTC. It yields the protein CASHLGQVADEQFF. The chain links TRBV5-1 to TRBJ2-1, with D perhaps matching TRBD1 (5 bases). There are 14 residues in the CDR3. The germline gives CDR1 SGHRS, CDR2 YFSETQ. Trimming stripped 7 bases from V and 8 bases from J, with 19 bases between.

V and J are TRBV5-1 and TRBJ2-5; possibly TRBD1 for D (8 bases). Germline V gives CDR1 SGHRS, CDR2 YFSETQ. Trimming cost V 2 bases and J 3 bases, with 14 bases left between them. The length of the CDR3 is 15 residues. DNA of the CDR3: TGCGCCAGCAGCTTACAGGGGGGGGCTGAAGAGACCCAGTACTTC. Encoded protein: CASSLQGGAEETQYF.

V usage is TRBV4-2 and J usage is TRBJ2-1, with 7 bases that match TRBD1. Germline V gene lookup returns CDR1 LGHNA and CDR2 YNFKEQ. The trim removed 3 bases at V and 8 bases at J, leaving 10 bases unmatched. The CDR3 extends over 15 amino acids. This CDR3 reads CASSQLQGSNDEQFF. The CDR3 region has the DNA TGTGCCAGCAGCCAGTTACAGGGGTCGAACGATGAGCAGTTCTTC.

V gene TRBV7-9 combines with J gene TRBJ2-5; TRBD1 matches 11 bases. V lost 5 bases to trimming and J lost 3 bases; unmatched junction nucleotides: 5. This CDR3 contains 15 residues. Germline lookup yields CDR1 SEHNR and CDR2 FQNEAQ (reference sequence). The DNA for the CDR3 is TGTGCCAGCAGCACGCCGGGACAGGGGGAAGAGACCCAGTACTTC. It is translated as CASSTPGQGEETQYF.

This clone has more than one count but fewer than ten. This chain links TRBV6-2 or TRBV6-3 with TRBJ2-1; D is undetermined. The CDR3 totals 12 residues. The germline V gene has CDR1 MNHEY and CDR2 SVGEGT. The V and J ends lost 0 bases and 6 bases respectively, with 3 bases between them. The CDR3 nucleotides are TGTGCCAGCAGTTACTCCAGCAATGAGCAGTTCTTC. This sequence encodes CASSYSSNEQFF.

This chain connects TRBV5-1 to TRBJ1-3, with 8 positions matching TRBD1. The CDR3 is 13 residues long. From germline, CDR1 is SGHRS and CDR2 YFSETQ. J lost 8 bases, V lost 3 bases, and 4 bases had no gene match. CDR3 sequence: CASSSQGADTIYF. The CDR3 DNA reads TGCGCCAGCAGCTCCCAGGGGGCGGACACCATATATTTT.

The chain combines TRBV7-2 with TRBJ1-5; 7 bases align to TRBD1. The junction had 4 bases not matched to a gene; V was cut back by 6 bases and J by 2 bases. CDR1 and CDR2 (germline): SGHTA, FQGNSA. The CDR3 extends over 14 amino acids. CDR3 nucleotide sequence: TGTGCCAGCAGTTATACAGGGGGCAATCAGCCCCAGCATTTT. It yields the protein CASSYTGGNQPQHF.

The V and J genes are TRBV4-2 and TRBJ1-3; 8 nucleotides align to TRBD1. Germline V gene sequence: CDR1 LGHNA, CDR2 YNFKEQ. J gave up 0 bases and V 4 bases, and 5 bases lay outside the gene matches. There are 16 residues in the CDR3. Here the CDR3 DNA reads TGTGCCAGCAGCCCCGGGGACAGGAACTCTGGAAACACCATATATTTT. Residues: CASSPGDRNSGNTIYF.

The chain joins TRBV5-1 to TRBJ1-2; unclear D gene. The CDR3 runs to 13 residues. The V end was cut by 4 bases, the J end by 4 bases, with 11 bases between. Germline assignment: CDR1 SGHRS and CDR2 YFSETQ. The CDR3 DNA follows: TGCGCCAGCAGCCCGGAAACAGCCTATGGCTACACCTTC. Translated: CASSPETAYGYTF.

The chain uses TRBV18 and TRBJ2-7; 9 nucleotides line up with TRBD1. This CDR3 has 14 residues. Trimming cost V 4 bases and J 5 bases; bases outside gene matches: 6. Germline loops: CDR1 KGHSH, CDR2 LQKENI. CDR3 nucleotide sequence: TGTGCCAGCTCACAGGACAGGGGCGGCAACGAGCAGTACTTC. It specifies CASSQDRGGNEQYF.

CDR3: CAISETLSEIYGYTF. In nucleotides, the CDR3 is TGTGCCATCAGTGAGACCCTGTCCGAGATCTATGGCTACACCTTC. The chain employs TRBV10-3 and TRBJ1-2, with no clear D. The V gene's germline CDR1 is ENHRY and CDR2 SYGVKD. Trimming stripped 2 bases from V and 4 bases from J, with 14 bases between. There are 15 residues in the CDR3.

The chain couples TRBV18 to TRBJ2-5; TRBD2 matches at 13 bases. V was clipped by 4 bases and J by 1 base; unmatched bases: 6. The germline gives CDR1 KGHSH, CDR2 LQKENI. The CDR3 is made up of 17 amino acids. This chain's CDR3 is CASSLRTSGRLQETQYF. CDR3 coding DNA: TGTGCCAGCTCACTTCGGACTAGCGGGAGACTCCAAGAGACCCAGTACTTC.

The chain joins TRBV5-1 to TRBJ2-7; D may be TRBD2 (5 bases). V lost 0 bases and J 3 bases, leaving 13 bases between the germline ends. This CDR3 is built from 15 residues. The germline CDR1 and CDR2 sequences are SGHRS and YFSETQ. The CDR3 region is CASSLVSGSNYEQYF. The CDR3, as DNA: TGCGCCAGCAGCTTGGTATCGGGGAGTAACTACGAGCAGTACTTC. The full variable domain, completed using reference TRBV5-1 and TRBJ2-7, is KAGVTQTPRYLIKTRGQQVTLSCSPISGHRSVSWYQQTPGQGLQFLFEYFSETQRNKGNFPGRFSGRQFSNSRSEMNVSTLELGDSALYLCASSLVSGSNYEQYFGPGTRLTVT.